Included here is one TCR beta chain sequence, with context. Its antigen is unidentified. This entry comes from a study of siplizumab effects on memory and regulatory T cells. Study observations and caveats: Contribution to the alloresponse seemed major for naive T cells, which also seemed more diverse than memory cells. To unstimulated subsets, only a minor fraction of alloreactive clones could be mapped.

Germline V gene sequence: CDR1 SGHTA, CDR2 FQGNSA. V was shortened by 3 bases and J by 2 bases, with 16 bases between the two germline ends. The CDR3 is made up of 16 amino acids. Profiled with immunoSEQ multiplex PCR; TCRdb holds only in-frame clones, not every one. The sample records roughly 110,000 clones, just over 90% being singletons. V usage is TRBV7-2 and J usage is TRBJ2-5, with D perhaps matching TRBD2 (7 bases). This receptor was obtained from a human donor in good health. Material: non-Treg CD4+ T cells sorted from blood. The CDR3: CASSFPLGGAQETQYF. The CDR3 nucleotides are TGTGCCAGCAGCTTCCCCCTGGGGGGGGCTCAAGAGACCCAGTACTTC.